Reported below is one T cell receptor (delta chain). The same CDR3 arises from other DNA sequences in this sample as well. This record comes from a study of gamma-delta chains in newborns, infants, children. TCRdb reapplied CATT to the reads. The sample has more than 8,000 delta-chain clones, about 3.4% seen once. Looked up from germline, CDR1 is GEAIGNYY and CDR2 is EKD. Trimming cost V 3 bases and J 0 bases; bases outside gene matches: 6. The CDR3 consists of 19 residues. The specimen was blood. The clonotype originates from a child who was a newborn, infant or young child, either healthy, febrile or measles-vaccinated (not recorded which). V gene TRDV2 combines with J gene TRDJ3; 11 nucleotides line up with TRDD3. CDR3 in DNA: TGTGCCTGTGACTGGGGGATACGCGGGAGCTCCTGGGACACCCGACAGATGTTTTTC. It encodes CACDWGIRGSSWDTRQMFF.